One T cell receptor (beta chain) is described in this entry. This receptor's antigen is unknown. No clone much larger than this one lies a single base away; base qualities are absent. TCRbeta CDR3 regions were amplified from genomic DNA using the immunoSEQ Assay, a bias-controlled multiplex PCR. The original pipeline was this. The number of nucleated cells in each sample was estimated by amplification of reference gene primers within the assay. To quantify the absolute abundance of each unique TCRbeta CDR3 rearrangement, sequence reads were collapsed and filtered. Productive Simpson clonality was computed per sample as the square root of Simpson's diversity index over productive rearrangements. This is the immuneACCESS table as TCRdb keeps it, with only in-frame sequences that have V and J called. A part of the clones is gone; compared with another copy, unresolved V genes explain less than half, and the rest is unexplained. The V and J calls and clone size are taken from that table; D and trimming were inferred from the DNA. Here the sample has 250,000 or so clones; about 85% occur a single time. Approximately 6.6% of the sample belongs to the ten largest clones.

The sample is drawn from a study of blood T cell repertoires in COVID-19 (dated by TCRdb to 2018 to 2021). In the study overall: Collaborator samples came from the United States, Italy and Spain and covered acute and convalescent phases of COVID-19. Where HLA class I and class II types were available, the types were taken from metadata supplied by the sample provider, not from assay-based typing. Subjects who had been exposed to COVID-19, were actively infected with it, or had recovered from it provided the deeply sampled blood TCRbeta repertoires that made up the dataset. The sample metadata nearly always contained a de-identified subject ID, COVID-19 status, age in years and sex. The samples were drawn from two sources: the first 160 participants of the ongoing ImmuneRACE study, and 1,000 to 1,500 subjects contributed by 6 global collaborators. The material from the prospective study consisted of cDNA or gDNA derived from T cells, B-cell-depleted T cells, or PBMCs. A freely available public database, intended as a resource for researchers studying the immune response to SARS-CoV-2, is where the repertoires were released.

The CDR3 runs 14 residues from the cysteine to the phenylalanine. Left in the record is the CDR3 DNA by itself, 42 bases read in frame from the first base. The germline V gene (reference sequence) gives CDR1 as LNHDA and CDR2 as SQIVND. V sheds 7 bases and J sheds 4 bases, leaving 16 bases between their ends. Overall study outcomes, separate from this receptor: Clinical and demographic metadata were provided uncurated, with the amount varying by source and participant.

Enrolling through a virtual design, the prospective study's participants ranged in age from roughly 18 to 95 years and lived across 20 to 30 United States geographic areas. In the prospective study, participants were assigned to cohorts based on the clinical history participants reported in a screening survey and a study questionnaire. Exposed participants were defined as having been in contact with someone with a PCR-confirmed or clinician-diagnosed COVID-19 case within 2 weeks of study entry. Mobile phlebotomists in the prospective study collected whole blood, serum and a nasopharyngeal or oropharyngeal swab from every participant. Over a roughly 2-month period, participants in the prospective study had the option of providing additional blood draws and questionnaires. Prospective study blood samples were shipped either frozen or at room temperature before DNA extraction.

The sequence was collected from a woman aged 50 to 60 who had been exposed to COVID-19. The chain employs TRBV19 and TRBJ1-2, and possibly TRBD1, on 6 matching bases. Sequencing was performed on PBMCs or T cells enriched from blood (not recorded which). This receptor has the CDR3 CASIPQGGAYGYTF. The nucleotides read TGTGCCAGTATACCCCAAGGGGGGGCCTATGGCTACACCTTC.